The rows below give T cell receptor beta chains drawn from one sample of a study of control samples from healthy donors and cancer patients. The data were produced by immunoSEQ multiplex PCR, yet TCRdb's version contains in-frame clones alone and is incomplete. The data contain about 80,000 clones, around nine tenths of them seen just once; the ten biggest clones take up roughly 5%. The specimen was blood. All receptors come from a woman in her fifties or sixties in good health. CDR3s include the opening cysteine and the closing phenylalanine or tryptophan. D genes are given only for firm matches. Size tells how often a clone was seen (once, few, many) or the class of an expanded clone, and some rows leave it out.

v_call: TRBV30
j_call: TRBJ1-6
clone_size: NA
d_call: NA
cdr3_length: 14
cdr3_nt: TGTGCCTGGATTGAGGGACTTTATAATTCACCCCTCCACTTT
cdr3_aa: CAWIEGLYNSPLHF

v_call: TRBV20-1
j_call: TRBJ2-1
clone_size: NA
d_call: NA
cdr3_length: 14
cdr3_nt: TGCAGTGCTAGTGGAGGGGGGGCCTGGTATGAGCAGTTCTTC
cdr3_aa: CSASGGGAWYEQFF

v_call: TRBV11-2
j_call: TRBJ1-2
clone_size: NA
d_call: TRBD1
cdr3_length: 16
cdr3_nt: TGTGCCAGCAGCTTAGGTGCCTCGCAGGGGGCATATGGCTACACCTTC
cdr3_aa: CASSLGASQGAYGYTF

v_call: TRBV14
j_call: TRBJ2-2
clone_size: NA
d_call: NA
cdr3_length: 14
cdr3_nt: TGTGCCAGCAGCCAACTAGTGGACACCGGGGAGCTGTTTTTT
cdr3_aa: CASSQLVDTGELFF

v_call: TRBV28
j_call: TRBJ2-7
clone_size: NA
d_call: NA
cdr3_length: 12
cdr3_nt: TGTGCCAGCAGCCATCAATCCTACGAGCAGTACTTC
cdr3_aa: CASSHQSYEQYF

v_call: TRBV15
j_call: TRBJ1-2
clone_size: NA
d_call: NA
cdr3_length: 15
cdr3_nt: TGTGCCACCAGCAGGCTTGAATCAGGGAGCTATGGCTACACCTTC
cdr3_aa: CATSRLESGSYGYTF

v_call: TRBV6-6
j_call: TRBJ2-7
clone_size: NA
d_call: TRBD1
cdr3_length: 14
cdr3_nt: TGTGCCACGGCAAGACAGGGGGGAAACTACGAGCAGTACTTC
cdr3_aa: CATARQGGNYEQYF

v_call: TRBV5-6
j_call: TRBJ1-5
clone_size: NA
d_call: TRBD1
cdr3_length: 13
cdr3_nt: TGTGCCAGCGGACAGGGTCGGGATCAGCCCCAGCATTTT
cdr3_aa: CASGQGRDQPQHF

v_call: TRBV5-1
j_call: TRBJ1-1
clone_size: few
d_call: NA
cdr3_length: 15
cdr3_nt: TGCGCCAGCACTACGGGCCAACTTATGAACACTGAAGCTTTCTTT
cdr3_aa: CASTTGQLMNTEAFF

v_call: TRBV5-4
j_call: TRBJ1-2
clone_size: NA
d_call: NA
cdr3_length: 13
cdr3_nt: TGTGCCAGCAGCGGGGGAAAGGACTATGGCTACACCTTC
cdr3_aa: CASSGGKDYGYTF

v_call: TRBV5-4
j_call: TRBJ1-2
clone_size: NA
d_call: NA
cdr3_length: 14
cdr3_nt: TGTGCCAGCAGCTTGGACCTGGGGGGATATGGCTACACCTTC
cdr3_aa: CASSLDLGGYGYTF

v_call: TRBV19
j_call: TRBJ1-2
clone_size: few
d_call: NA
cdr3_length: 13
cdr3_nt: TGTGCCAGTAGTTCGGCGGTCCTTGACGGCTACACCTTC
cdr3_aa: CASSSAVLDGYTF

v_call: TRBV5-1
j_call: TRBJ1-1
clone_size: NA
d_call: NA
cdr3_length: 14
cdr3_nt: TGCGCCAGCAGTTCCGGCGGAGCGAACACTGAAGCTTTCTTT
cdr3_aa: CASSSGGANTEAFF

v_call: TRBV2
j_call: TRBJ1-2
clone_size: NA
d_call: NA
cdr3_length: 13
cdr3_nt: TGTGCCAGCGCTACTGGAATGGGTTATGGCTACACCTTC
cdr3_aa: CASATGMGYGYTF

v_call: TRBV6-1
j_call: TRBJ1-3
clone_size: few
d_call: NA
cdr3_length: 15
cdr3_nt: TGTGCCAGCAGTGAGAGGGGTTTCTCTGGAAACACCATATATTTT
cdr3_aa: CASSERGFSGNTIYF

v_call: TRBV4-1
j_call: TRBJ2-7
clone_size: few
d_call: NA
cdr3_length: 14
cdr3_nt: TGCGCCAGCAGCCAACCGCGCCAGGGCTACGAGCAGTACTTC
cdr3_aa: CASSQPRQGYEQYF

v_call: TRBV9
j_call: TRBJ2-7
clone_size: once
d_call: NA
cdr3_length: 15
cdr3_nt: TGTGCCAGCAGCGTAGCTGGAGGGAGCTCCTACGAGCAGTACTTC
cdr3_aa: CASSVAGGSSYEQYF

v_call: TRBV7-9
j_call: TRBJ2-7
clone_size: NA
d_call: TRBD2
cdr3_length: 13
cdr3_nt: TGTGCCACGGGGGGGGTTACCCCCCGAGAGCAGTACTTC
cdr3_aa: CATGGVTPREQYF

v_call: TRBV5-6
j_call: TRBJ2-5
clone_size: NA
d_call: TRBD2
cdr3_length: 15
cdr3_nt: TGTGCCAGCAGGCATACAGCGGGGTACCAAGAGACCCAGTACTTC
cdr3_aa: CASRHTAGYQETQYF

v_call: TRBV6-5
j_call: TRBJ1-6
clone_size: few
d_call: TRBD1
cdr3_length: 15
cdr3_nt: TGTGCCAGCAGCAAAGGGACAGGGGAAGGGTCACCCCTCCACTTT
cdr3_aa: CASSKGTGEGSPLHF

v_call: TRBV5-1
j_call: TRBJ2-7
clone_size: NA
d_call: TRBD2
cdr3_length: 15
cdr3_nt: TGCGCCAGCAGCTCGTTAGCGGGGGGGCCGTACGAGCAGTACTTC
cdr3_aa: CASSSLAGGPYEQYF

v_call: TRBV12-3/TRBV12-4
j_call: TRBJ1-1
clone_size: NA
d_call: NA
cdr3_length: 13
cdr3_nt: TGTGCCAGCAGTTTCTCAGAAATCACTGAAGCTTTCTTT
cdr3_aa: CASSFSEITEAFF

v_call: TRBV6-6
j_call: TRBJ2-1
clone_size: few
d_call: NA
cdr3_length: 15
cdr3_nt: TGTGCCAGCAGTTACCGGAGGGGCTCCTACAATGAGCAGTTCTTC
cdr3_aa: CASSYRRGSYNEQFF

v_call: TRBV5-1
j_call: TRBJ2-7
clone_size: NA
d_call: NA
cdr3_length: 16
cdr3_nt: TGCGCCAGCAGCTTGACGGGCGGGGAAGGGAGGACCGAGCAGTACTTC
cdr3_aa: CASSLTGGEGRTEQYF

v_call: TRBV6-5
j_call: TRBJ2-2
clone_size: NA
d_call: NA
cdr3_length: 12
cdr3_nt: TGTGCCAGCAGACAAGGGCCCGGGGAGCTGTTTTTT
cdr3_aa: CASRQGPGELFF

v_call: TRBV5-6
j_call: TRBJ2-5
clone_size: NA
d_call: NA
cdr3_length: 13
cdr3_nt: TGTGCCAGCACCTTTGGGGCCCAAGAGACCCAGTACTTC
cdr3_aa: CASTFGAQETQYF

v_call: TRBV6-5
j_call: TRBJ1-1
clone_size: NA
d_call: NA
cdr3_length: 16
cdr3_nt: TGTGCCAGCAGTTCCCCATCCGGGGGGGGCAGGACTGAAGCTTTCTTT
cdr3_aa: CASSSPSGGGRTEAFF

v_call: TRBV2
j_call: TRBJ1-4
clone_size: NA
d_call: NA
cdr3_length: 15
cdr3_nt: TGTGCCAGCAGTGAAGCGCCCCTCAGTGGGGAAAAACTGTTTTTT
cdr3_aa: CASSEAPLSGEKLFF

v_call: TRBV7-6
j_call: TRBJ2-3
clone_size: NA
d_call: TRBD1
cdr3_length: 17
cdr3_nt: TGTGCCAGCAGCCGAGGTCAAGGGACAGGGCGCACAGATACGCAGTATTTT
cdr3_aa: CASSRGQGTGRTDTQYF

v_call: TRBV15
j_call: TRBJ1-4
clone_size: NA
d_call: NA
cdr3_length: 14
cdr3_nt: TGTGCCACCAGCAAAGGGGGGGCTAATGAAAAACTGTTTTTT
cdr3_aa: CATSKGGANEKLFF

v_call: TRBV6-5
j_call: TRBJ1-2
clone_size: NA
d_call: TRBD1
cdr3_length: 13
cdr3_nt: TGTGCCACCTCCACGGGGACAGGGCGCGGCTACACCTTC
cdr3_aa: CATSTGTGRGYTF

v_call: TRBV19
j_call: TRBJ1-6
clone_size: NA
d_call: TRBD1
cdr3_length: 14
cdr3_nt: TGTGCCAGTAGTAATACAGGGGGGGGTTCACCCCTCCACTTT
cdr3_aa: CASSNTGGGSPLHF

v_call: TRBV3-1/TRBV3-2
j_call: TRBJ2-5
clone_size: NA
d_call: NA
cdr3_length: 13
cdr3_nt: TGTGCCAGCAGCCACTCTGTAGGGGAGACCCAGTACTTC
cdr3_aa: CASSHSVGETQYF

v_call: TRBV11-2
j_call: TRBJ1-6
clone_size: NA
d_call: NA
cdr3_length: 12
cdr3_nt: TGTGCCAGCAGCTTAGGAAATTCACCCCTCCACTTT
cdr3_aa: CASSLGNSPLHF

v_call: TRBV6-5
j_call: TRBJ2-7
clone_size: NA
d_call: NA
cdr3_length: 15
cdr3_nt: TGTGCCAGCAGAACCGGAATGGGTCGGTCCTACGAGCAGTACTTC
cdr3_aa: CASRTGMGRSYEQYF

v_call: TRBV6-5
j_call: TRBJ1-2
clone_size: NA
d_call: NA
cdr3_length: 13
cdr3_nt: TGTGCCAGCAGAGAGCGGCCGAAGGATGGCTACACCTTC
cdr3_aa: CASRERPKDGYTF

v_call: TRBV5-1
j_call: TRBJ2-2
clone_size: NA
d_call: TRBD2
cdr3_length: 16
cdr3_nt: TGCGCCAGCAGCTTGGGGGGACTAGCAGTAGTCGGGGAGCTGTTTTTT
cdr3_aa: CASSLGGLAVVGELFF

v_call: TRBV12-5
j_call: TRBJ1-1
clone_size: NA
d_call: TRBD1
cdr3_length: 16
cdr3_nt: TGTGCTAGTGGCCGTGGGACAGGGAAATCGGAGACTGAAGCTTTCTTT
cdr3_aa: CASGRGTGKSETEAFF